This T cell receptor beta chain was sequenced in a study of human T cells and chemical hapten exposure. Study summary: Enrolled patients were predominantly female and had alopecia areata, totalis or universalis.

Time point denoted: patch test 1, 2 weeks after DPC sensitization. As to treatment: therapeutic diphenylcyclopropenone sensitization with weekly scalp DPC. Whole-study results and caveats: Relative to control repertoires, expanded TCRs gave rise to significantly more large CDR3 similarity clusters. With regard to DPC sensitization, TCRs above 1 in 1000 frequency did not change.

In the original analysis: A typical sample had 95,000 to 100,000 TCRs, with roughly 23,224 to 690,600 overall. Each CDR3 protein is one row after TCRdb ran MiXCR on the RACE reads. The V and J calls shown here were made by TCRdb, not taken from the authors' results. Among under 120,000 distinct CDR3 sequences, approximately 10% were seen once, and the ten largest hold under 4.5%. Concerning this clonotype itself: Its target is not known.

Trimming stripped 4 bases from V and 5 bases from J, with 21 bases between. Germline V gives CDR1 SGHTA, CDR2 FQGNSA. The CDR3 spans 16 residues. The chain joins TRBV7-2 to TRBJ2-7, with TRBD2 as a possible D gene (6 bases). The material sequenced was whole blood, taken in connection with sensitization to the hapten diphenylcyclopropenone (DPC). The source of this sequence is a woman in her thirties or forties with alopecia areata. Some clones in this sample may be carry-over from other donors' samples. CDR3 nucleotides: TGTGCCAGCAGCTCCCGAACCCCGGGAGTTCAACACGAGCAGTACTTC. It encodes CASSSRTPGVQHEQYF.